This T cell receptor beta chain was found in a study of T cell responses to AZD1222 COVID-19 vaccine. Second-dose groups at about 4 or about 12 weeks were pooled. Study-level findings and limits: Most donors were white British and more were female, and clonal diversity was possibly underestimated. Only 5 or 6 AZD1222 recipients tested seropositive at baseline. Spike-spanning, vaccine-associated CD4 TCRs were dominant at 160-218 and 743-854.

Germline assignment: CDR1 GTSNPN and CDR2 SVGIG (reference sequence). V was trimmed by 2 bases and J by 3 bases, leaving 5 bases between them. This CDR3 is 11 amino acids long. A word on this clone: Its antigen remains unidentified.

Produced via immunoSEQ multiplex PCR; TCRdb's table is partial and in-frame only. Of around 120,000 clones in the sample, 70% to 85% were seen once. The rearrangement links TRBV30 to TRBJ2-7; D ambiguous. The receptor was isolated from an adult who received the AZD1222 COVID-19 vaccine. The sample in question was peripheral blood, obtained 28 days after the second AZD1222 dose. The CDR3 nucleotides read TGTGCCTGGAGTCTAAGCTACGAGCAGTACTTC. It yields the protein CAWSLSYEQYF.